These 32 T cell receptor beta chains share one sample of origin, sequenced in a study of cytomegalovirus exposure and HLA in healthy donors. The PCR ran on 60 Vbeta and 13 Jbeta primers. Profiled with immunoSEQ multiplex PCR; TCRdb holds only in-frame clones, not every one. The sample has 140,000 or so clones; around 80% are singletons. The sample taken for sequencing was PBMCs. The source is a female donor in good health and CMV-seronegative.

CDR3 protein: CSVSDRSGNTIYF. The CDR3 DNA follows: TGCAGCGTTTCTGACAGGTCTGGAAACACCATATATTTT. This sequence joins TRBV29-1 and TRBJ1-3; TRBD1 might be the D (6 bases). V was shortened by 5 bases and J by 1 base, with 9 bases between the two germline ends. Germline-derived CDR1 and CDR2 are SQVTM and ANQGSEA. The CDR3 contains 13 residues.

This clone was detected a few times. The CDR3 spells CASSLGQANQPQHF. The CDR3 coding sequence is TGTGCCAGCAGTTTGGGGCAGGCCAATCAGCCCCAGCATTTT. This chain joins TRBV28 and TRBJ1-5, with D tentatively TRBD1 (5 bases). The CDR3 spans 14 residues. V shed 3 bases and J shed 3 bases, with 9 bases lying between them. From germline, CDR1 is MDHEN and CDR2 SYDVKM.

The chain is built from TRBV7-9 and TRBJ2-2; TRBD2 matches at 8 bases. J gave up 5 bases and V 5 bases, and 19 bases lay outside the gene matches. This CDR3 spans 19 amino acids. Germline assignment: CDR1 SEHNR and CDR2 FQNEAQ (reference sequence). This CDR3 reads CASSPPGLTGGPGTGELFF. The CDR3 DNA sequence: TGTGCCAGCAGCCCCCCGGGACTAACGGGAGGGCCGGGGACCGGGGAGCTGTTTTTT.

The chain uses TRBV6-1 and TRBJ1-5, with D perhaps matching TRBD1 (5 bases). CDR3 size: 15 residues. With 5 bases removed from V and 7 bases from J, the gap between germline ends came to 18 bases. Germline-derived CDR1 and CDR2 are MNHNS and SASEGT. CDR3 sequence reads: CASSIEEGYRQPQHF. In DNA form, the CDR3 reads TGTGCCAGCAGTATAGAGGAGGGGTACAGACAGCCCCAGCATTTT.

This chain links TRBV14 with TRBJ2-7; the match to TRBD1 covers 9 bases. Unmatched junction bases numbered 6, after V lost 3 bases and J lost 3 bases. The CDR3 loop spans 15 amino acids. CDR1 and CDR2 (germline): SGHDN, FVKESK. For the CDR3, the DNA is TGTGCCAGCAGCCAGGACGACAGGGGGATCTACGAGCAGTACTTC. This codes for CASSQDDRGIYEQYF.

V gene TRBV28 combines with J gene TRBJ2-1; 11 bases are a match to TRBD2. Germline CDR1 MDHEN, CDR2 SYDVKM. This CDR3 contains 20 residues. The V gene end was trimmed by 1 base and the J gene end by 1 base; junction bases not matched to a gene: 12. DNA for the CDR3: TGTGCCAGCAGTTTATATGTACTAGCGGGAGCGCACCGGTCCTACAATGAGCAGTTCTTC. It codes for CASSLYVLAGAHRSYNEQFF.

The chain is built from TRBV28 and TRBJ1-2; D call uncertain. This CDR3 comprises 16 residues. The germline gives CDR1 MDHEN, CDR2 SYDVKM. V lost 2 bases, J lost 4 bases, and 17 bases lay in between. This CDR3 reads CASSLNIVPRVYGYTF. The CDR3 nucleotides read TGTGCCAGCAGTTTAAATATAGTCCCTCGAGTCTATGGCTACACCTTC.

J is TRBJ2-5 and V is TRBV7-6; TRBD2 is a possible D gene (6 bases). Germline loops: CDR1 SGHVS, CDR2 FNYEAQ. The ends were cut back, 0 bases at V and 5 bases at J, with 10 bases in the middle. This CDR3 contains 14 residues. CDR3 nucleotides: TGTGCCAGCAGCTTAGCGGGAGGCAGGGAGACCCAGTACTTC. Translating it yields CASSLAGGRETQYF. Drawing the rest from reference TRBV7-6 and TRBJ2-5, the complete variable domain is GAGVSQSPRYKVTKRGQDVALRCDPISGHVSLYWYRQALGQGPEFLTYFNYEAQQDKSGLPNDRFSAERPEGSISTLTIQRTEQRDSAMYRCASSLAGGRETQYFGPGTRLLVL.

The V call is TRBV6-1, the J call TRBJ1-4; D unclear. CDR3 size: 15 residues. V was cut by 1 base and J by 7 bases, with 13 bases left in between. Looked up from germline, CDR1 is MNHNS and CDR2 is SASEGT. CDR3 loop: CASSEVAGYGEKLFF. As DNA, the CDR3 is TGTGCCAGCAGTGAAGTTGCGGGGTACGGTGAAAAACTGTTTTTT.

The chain employs TRBV5-4 and TRBJ1-2; D might be TRBD1 (5 bases). CDR3 length: 11 residues. V dropped 9 bases and J dropped 7 bases, with 13 bases sitting between them. CDR1 is SGHNT, CDR2 YYREEE, per germline (reference sequence). The CDR3 DNA sequence: TGTGCCACACCAGGGTTTGGTGGCTACACCTTC. Protein product: CATPGFGGYTF.

The chain employs TRBV20-1 and TRBJ2-7; no definite D call. With 0 bases removed from V and 3 bases from J, the gap between germline ends came to 3 bases. Germline assignment: CDR1 DFQATT and CDR2 SNEGSKA (reference sequence). The CDR3 length is 11 residues. CDR3 bases: TGCAGTGCTAGAGATCACTACGAGCAGTACTTC. Protein: CSARDHYEQYF.

This chain uses TRBV10-3 with TRBJ2-3; 14 positions match TRBD2. The CDR3 extends over 18 amino acids. V gave up 2 bases and J gave up 0 bases; unmatched junction bases: 4. Per the germline V gene, CDR1 is ENHRY and CDR2 is SYGVKD. The chain's CDR3 is CAISERLAGGSSTDTQYF. DNA of the CDR3: TGTGCCATCAGTGAGAGACTAGCGGGAGGGTCTAGCACAGATACGCAGTATTTT.

This clone turned up a few times. The CDR3 loop is CSAPDYGYTF. In DNA, the CDR3 is TGCAGTGCCCCCGACTATGGCTACACCTTC. The rearrangement links TRBV20-1 to TRBJ1-2; D is ambiguous. CDR1 is DFQATT and CDR2 is SNEGSKA in the germline V gene (reference sequence). The CDR3 has 10 residues. Trimming removed 6 bases at V and 3 bases at J, with 5 bases between.

There are a few counts of this clone. This rearrangement joins TRBV19 to TRBJ2-5; a possible D gene is TRBD1 (7 bases). The CDR3 covers 13 residues. V lost 6 bases to trimming and J lost 2 bases, with 10 bases between them. Germline V gene lookup returns CDR1 LNHDA and CDR2 SQIVND (reference sequence). CDR3 protein: CASRAGGQETQYF. CDR3 nucleotide sequence: TGTGCCAGTAGAGCAGGGGGGCAAGAGACCCAGTACTTC.

This rearrangement joins TRBV19 to TRBJ2-1; TRBD2 matches at 7 bases. This CDR3 region has 15 residues. CDR1 and CDR2 (germline): LNHDA, SQIVND (reference sequence). The V and J ends lost 3 bases and 5 bases, in that order; junction bases with no gene match: 7. CDR3 region: CASSIGLGLNNEQFF. The CDR3 DNA follows: TGTGCCAGTAGTATCGGACTAGGCCTAAACAATGAGCAGTTCTTC.

The chain links TRBV27 to TRBJ1-2, with TRBD1 as a possible D gene (5 bases). CDR3 size: 13 residues. Germline V CDR1 and CDR2: MNHEY, SMNVEV (reference sequence). V shed 8 bases and J shed 11 bases, with 21 bases lying between them. The CDR3 bases are TGTGCCAGCGGCCCCGGGACTGCGAAGGCGTACACCTTC. It is translated as CASGPGTAKAYTF.

The rearrangement links TRBV5-1 to TRBJ2-7; 8 bases match TRBD1. Trimming removed 4 bases from V and 3 bases from J; junction bases left unmatched: 9. CDR1 is SGHRS, CDR2 YFSETQ, per germline. CDR3 length: 15 residues. The CDR3 nucleotides read TGCGCCAGCAGCCTGGGCGGGACAGGTCTCTACGAGCAGTACTTC. Its translation: CASSLGGTGLYEQYF.

The chain carries TRBV10-2 and TRBJ2-2; D gene ambiguous. Trimming removed 8 bases from V and 5 bases from J, with 6 bases in between. The CDR3 sequence is 11 residues long. Per the germline V gene, CDR1 is WSHSY and CDR2 is SAAADI. Written as DNA, the CDR3 is TGCGCCAGCTTGTCGACCGGGGAGCTGTTTTTT. This gives the protein CASLSTGELFF.

The chain carries TRBV7-9 and TRBJ2-3; weak D call: TRBD2 (5 bases). V was clipped by 1 base and J by 4 bases, with 15 bases between them. Germline CDR1 is SEHNR and CDR2 is FQNEAQ (reference sequence). The CDR3 covers 16 residues. CDR3 in DNA: TGTGCCAGCAGCTTAGGTGTACGGGAAGGCGCAGATACGCAGTATTTT. Protein product: CASSLGVREGADTQYF.

This chain's CDR3 is CATTLKGGVQGAQYF. The CDR3 DNA reads as TGTGCCACTACACTGAAGGGCGGGGTCCAGGGGGCCCAGTACTTC. The chain combines TRBV27 with TRBJ2-5; perhaps TRBD1 as D (7 bases). Germline V gene sequence: CDR1 MNHEY, CDR2 SMNVEV (reference sequence). V gave up 10 bases and J gave up 9 bases, with 27 bases separating them. The CDR3 totals 15 residues.

This chain uses TRBV7-9 with TRBJ1-4, with D tentatively TRBD1 (6 bases). CDR1 SEHNR and CDR2 FQNEAQ come from the germline V gene (reference sequence). The CDR3 extends over 15 amino acids. V was cut by 5 bases and J by 4 bases, with 14 bases left in between. CDR3 protein: CASSPWTAHNEKLFF. The DNA for the CDR3 is TGTGCCAGCAGCCCATGGACAGCCCATAATGAAAAACTGTTTTTT.

The gene calls are TRBV10-1 and TRBJ1-1; D is ambiguous. From germline, CDR1 is WNHNN and CDR2 SYGVQD (reference sequence). This CDR3 spans 13 amino acids. The V and J ends lost 4 bases and 11 bases respectively, with 17 bases between them. In nucleotides, the CDR3 is TGCGCCAGCAGTGCACGAATCGGAGGTGAGGCTTTCTTT. Translation: CASSARIGGEAFF.

This clone was counted a single time. This rearrangement joins TRBV19 to TRBJ1-2; 9 bases align to TRBD1. This CDR3 contains 13 residues. Trimming removed 3 bases from V and 7 bases from J; junction bases left unmatched: 3. Germline CDR1 LNHDA, CDR2 SQIVND (reference sequence). DNA of the CDR3: TGTGCCAGTAGTATTACAGGGGGCTCTGGCTACACCTTC. Its protein product is CASSITGGSGYTF.

This clone was seen once. The V and J genes are TRBV19 and TRBJ1-5; D may be TRBD1 (5 bases). V shed 3 bases and J shed 7 bases, with 13 bases lying between them. This CDR3 is built from 14 residues. Per the germline V gene, CDR1 is LNHDA and CDR2 is SQIVND (reference sequence). CDR3 DNA sequence: TGTGCCAGTAGTATTAAAGGGGCGAGGCAGCCCCAGCATTTT. This gives the protein CASSIKGARQPQHF.

The gene calls are TRBV5-4 and TRBJ2-7; maybe TRBD2 (6 bases). Germline assignment: CDR1 SGHNT and CDR2 YYREEE (reference sequence). CDR3 size: 12 residues. The V end lost 1 base, the J end lost 9 bases, and 11 bases lay between the germline ends. The CDR3 here is CASSLSGGPQYF. The CDR3 bases are TGTGCCAGCAGCTTGAGTGGAGGGCCGCAGTACTTC. Combining the CDR3 with reference TRBV5-4 and TRBJ2-7 gives the whole variable domain ETGVTQSPTHLIKTRGQQVTLRCSSQSGHNTVSWYQQALGQGPQFIFQYYREEENGRGNFPPRFSGLQFPNYSSELNVNALELDDSALYLCASSLSGGPQYFGPGTRLTVT.

The V call is TRBV19, the J call TRBJ1-2; 10 bases align to TRBD1. CDR1 LNHDA and CDR2 SQIVND come from the germline V gene (reference sequence). Trimming cost V 3 bases and J 4 bases; bases outside gene matches: 8. This CDR3 has 16 amino acids. As DNA, the CDR3 is TGTGCCAGTAGTATCCCCGGACAGGGGGGCACCTATGGCTACACCTTC. It yields the protein CASSIPGQGGTYGYTF.

The chain joins TRBV30 to TRBJ2-1; TRBD2 aligns across 11 bases. The CDR3 has 17 residues. The V segment lost 3 bases and the J segment 6 bases; nucleotides outside the gene matches: 13. From germline, CDR1 is GTSNPN and CDR2 SVGIG (reference sequence). The CDR3 loop is CAWSRTSGSLVANEQFF. The CDR3 bases are TGTGCCTGGAGCCGCACTAGCGGGAGTCTGGTGGCCAATGAGCAGTTCTTC.

The chain uses TRBV6-5 and TRBJ2-1; D is unclear. With 0 bases removed from V and 0 bases from J, the gap between germline ends came to 9 bases. Germline values: CDR1 MNHEY, CDR2 SVGAGI. CDR3 length: 16 residues. The CDR3 DNA follows: TGTGCCAGCAGTTACTCGTCGGTGTCCTCCTACAATGAGCAGTTCTTC. Its translation: CASSYSSVSSYNEQFF.

The V call is TRBV2, the J call TRBJ1-5, with TRBD1 as a possible D gene (6 bases). The CDR3 contains 17 residues. CDR1 is SNHLY, CDR2 FYNNEI, per germline. V lost 5 bases to trimming and J lost 2 bases, with 19 bases between them. The CDR3 bases are TGTGCCAGCAGTCGGGACACCGACGCTGGGGGCAATCAGCCCCAGCATTTT. Protein product: CASSRDTDAGGNQPQHF.

The chain has TRBV5-1 and TRBJ2-2, with D possibly TRBD2 on 5 matching bases. Between the trimmed V and J ends, which lost 2 bases and 0 bases, there was a span of 17 bases. The CDR3 is made up of 18 amino acids. The V gene's germline CDR1 is SGHRS and CDR2 YFSETQ. The CDR3 loop reads CASSFQDWPPANTGELFF. CDR3 nucleotides: TGCGCCAGCAGCTTCCAGGACTGGCCTCCCGCGAACACCGGGGAGCTGTTTTTT.

The rearrangement joins TRBV5-6 to TRBJ2-4; the D gene is possibly TRBD1 (5 bases). This CDR3 region has 15 residues. V lost 0 bases and J 0 bases, leaving 7 bases between the germline ends. The germline gives CDR1 SGHDT, CDR2 YYEEEE. The CDR3 is CASSLGQIAKNIQYF. The CDR3 coding sequence is TGTGCCAGCAGCTTGGGACAGATAGCCAAAAACATTCAGTACTTC.

The chain employs TRBV6-1 and TRBJ1-5; unclear D gene. The V gene's germline CDR1 is MNHNS and CDR2 SASEGT. V lost 2 bases and J lost 3, with 8 bases in between. This CDR3 has 14 amino acids. CDR3 bases: TGTGCCAGCAGTGAAATGGGCCTCAATCAGCCCCAGCATTTT. Its protein is CASSEMGLNQPQHF.